The 18 T cell receptor beta chains presented below share a single source sample, sequenced in a study of cytomegalovirus exposure and HLA in healthy donors. A multiplex PCR was run with 60 Vbeta primers and 13 Jbeta primers. The assay was immunoSEQ multiplex PCR, and TCRdb's table has in-frame clones only and misses some. The sample holds about 98,000 clones, roughly 82% seen once. The material sequenced was PBMCs. All receptors come from a human donor in good health.

This clone was detected a few times. The rearrangement joins TRBV6-1 to TRBJ1-3; D unresolved. Germline V gene data show CDR1 as MNHNS and CDR2 as SASEGT. Trimming took off 2 bases at V and 3 bases at J, with 11 bases between the two ends. The CDR3 is 15 residues long. The CDR3 DNA follows: TGTGCCAGCAGTGAACTAACTTTTGGTGGAAACACCATATATTTT. Translation gives CASSELTFGGNTIYF.

This clone was seen ten or more times. The chain joins TRBV6-5 to TRBJ2-7, with 8 bases that match TRBD1. Germline trimming cut 6 bases from V and 5 bases from J; bases unmatched to any gene: 9. The CDR3 extends over 14 amino acids. Germline values: CDR1 MNHEY, CDR2 SVGAGI. The CDR3 reads CASSTDREFHEQYF. As DNA, the CDR3 is TGTGCCAGCAGCACGGACAGGGAGTTCCACGAGCAGTACTTC.

This chain joins TRBV2 and TRBJ1-1; 9 nucleotides match TRBD1. Trimming removed 8 bases from V and 4 bases from J; junction bases left unmatched: 8. CDR3 length: 14 amino acids. The germline V gene encodes CDR1 SNHLY and CDR2 FYNNEI. This chain's CDR3 is CASGGQGAGTEAFF. The CDR3 coding sequence is TGTGCCAGCGGGGGACAGGGAGCGGGCACTGAAGCTTTCTTT.

The chain is built from TRBV10-2 and TRBJ1-2, with 9 bases matching TRBD1. This CDR3 spans 16 amino acids. CDR1 WSHSY and CDR2 SAAADI come from the germline V gene. Trimming took 6 bases from V and 7 from J; bases not matched to a gene: 15. The CDR3 loop reads CASSATGQGFGGGYTF. The DNA of the CDR3 is TGCGCCAGCAGCGCGACGGGACAGGGCTTTGGGGGTGGCTACACCTTC.

The chain has TRBV12-5 and TRBJ2-1, with D possibly matching TRBD1 (6 bases). Germline assignment: CDR1 LGHNT and CDR2 FRNRAP. The V end was cut by 1 base, the J end by 9 bases, with 22 bases between. The CDR3 extends over 17 amino acids. CDR3 nucleotides: TGTGCTAGTGGTTTGGAAGGGGGTGGTCTAGCTAGAATTGAGCAGTTCTTC. Protein sequence: CASGLEGGGLARIEQFF.

The V and J genes are TRBV5-1 and TRBJ2-5; D gene uncertain. With 1 base removed from V and 0 bases from J, the gap between germline ends came to 7 bases. Germline values: CDR1 SGHRS, CDR2 YFSETQ. This CDR3 spans 14 amino acids. The CDR3 region has the DNA TGCGCCAGCAGCTTGATCGAGTACCAAGAGACCCAGTACTTC. It codes for CASSLIEYQETQYF.

The chain is built from TRBV4-1 and TRBJ2-1; TRBD2 agrees at 11 bases. This CDR3 is 16 amino acids long. Trimming took 5 bases from V and 1 from J; bases not matched to a gene: 4. CDR1 MGHRA and CDR2 YSYEKL come from the germline V gene. CDR3 DNA sequence: TGCGCCAGCAGCACCCGACTAGCGGGGTCCTACAATGAGCAGTTCTTC. It is translated as CASSTRLAGSYNEQFF.

J is TRBJ2-7 and V is TRBV27; possible D gene TRBD2, 5 bases. This CDR3 comprises 15 residues. Germline V gives CDR1 MNHEY, CDR2 SMNVEV (reference sequence). Trimming took off 1 base at V and 6 bases at J, with 16 bases between the two ends. CDR3 nucleotides: TGTGCCAGCAGTTTATTGGGCCTAGATGAGGGCGAGCAGTACTTC. This codes for CASSLLGLDEGEQYF.

The chain joins TRBV19 to TRBJ2-7; 8 bases align to TRBD2. The CDR3 is 14 residues long. J gave up 2 bases and V 4 bases, and 4 bases lay outside the gene matches. CDR1 is LNHDA, CDR2 SQIVND, per germline (reference sequence). The CDR3 sequence is CASSTGGGTYEQYF. The CDR3 DNA reads as TGTGCCAGTAGTACCGGGGGGGGTACCTACGAGCAGTACTTC.

The chain carries TRBV29-1 and TRBJ1-2, with a tentative D call TRBD1 (5 bases). This CDR3 comprises 15 residues. V was clipped by 7 bases and J by 5 bases, with 23 bases between them. CDR1 and CDR2 from the germline V gene are SQVTM and ANQGSEA. The CDR3: CSDRVIRAGNYGYTF. The CDR3 coding sequence is TGCAGCGATCGCGTCATCAGGGCAGGGAATTATGGCTACACCTTC.

The chain uses TRBV7-2 and TRBJ2-2; 9 nucleotides align to TRBD1. CDR3 length: 13 residues. Germline V gene data show CDR1 as SGHTA and CDR2 as FQGNSA. The V gene end was trimmed by 9 bases and the J gene end by 6 bases; junction bases not matched to a gene: 5. The DNA for the CDR3 is TGTGCCAGACAGGGGGCTCCGGCCGGGGAGCTGTTTTTT. It codes for CARQGAPAGELFF.

The chain links TRBV19 to TRBJ1-5; 9 bases match TRBD1. Germline V gene lookup returns CDR1 LNHDA and CDR2 SQIVND (reference sequence). The CDR3 has 14 amino acids. V shed 6 bases, J shed 3 bases, and the junction held 3 bases outside the gene matches. CDR3 DNA sequence: TGTGCCAGTAGATACAGGGGGCTCAATCAGCCCCAGCATTTT. Translating it yields CASRYRGLNQPQHF.

The chain couples TRBV14 to TRBJ2-5; 8 nucleotides match TRBD1. The better agreement between TRBJ2-7 and the DNA end casts doubt on the J call. Germline CDR1 SGHDN, CDR2 FVKESK. There are 15 residues in the CDR3. Here the CDR3 reads CASSPRSGGIYEQYF. The CDR3 region has the DNA TGTGCCAGCAGCCCTCGGTCAGGGGGCATCTACGAGCAGTACTTC.

The chain recombines TRBV5-4 with TRBJ2-7, with D tentatively TRBD1 (6 bases). The CDR3 extends over 15 amino acids. With 4 bases removed from V and 5 bases from J, the gap between germline ends came to 19 bases. The germline V gene encodes CDR1 SGHNT and CDR2 YYREEE (reference sequence). CDR3 DNA sequence: TGTGCCAGCAGCACCTATACAGGGATCATCGACGAGCAGTACTTC. It codes for CASSTYTGIIDEQYF.

This clone was seen once. V is TRBV6-1 and J is TRBJ1-5; 7 bases map to TRBD1. V shed 2 bases and J 7 bases; nucleotides not matched to a gene: 5. There are 14 residues in the CDR3. Looked up from germline, CDR1 is MNHNS and CDR2 is SASEGT. DNA of the CDR3: TGTGCCAGCAGTGAATGGGACAGAGGGCAGCCCCAGCATTTT. The encoded protein is CASSEWDRGQPQHF.

CDR3 amino acids: CASRILDKDNEQFF. CDR3 DNA: TGTGCCAGTAGAATCCTGGACAAAGACAATGAGCAGTTCTTC. This rearrangement joins TRBV19 to TRBJ2-1; TRBD1 is a possible D gene (5 bases). The CDR3 spans 14 residues. The V and J ends lost 6 bases and 5 bases respectively, with 14 bases between them. In germline, CDR1 is LNHDA, CDR2 SQIVND (reference sequence).

This chain uses TRBV7-9 with TRBJ2-7; 9 bases line up with TRBD1. The germline CDR1 and CDR2 sequences are SEHNR and FQNEAQ (reference sequence). V shed 2 bases, J shed 5 bases, and the junction held 4 bases outside the gene matches. The CDR3 contains 14 residues. CDR3 nucleotide sequence: TGTGCCAGCAGCTTAACAGGGGGCGCGGACGAGCAGTACTTC. Translation gives CASSLTGGADEQYF.

The chain has TRBV6-6 and TRBJ2-1, with D unresolved. Germline CDR1 and CDR2: MNHNY and SVGAGI (reference sequence). The V end lost 2 bases, the J end lost 3 bases, and 14 bases lay between the germline ends. This CDR3 has 16 residues. DNA for the CDR3: TGTGCCAGCAGTTACCCACTTGGCACAGACTACAATGAGCAGTTCTTC. Its translation is CASSYPLGTDYNEQFF.